The present TCR beta chain was sequenced within a study of shared clonotypes between healthy human individuals. The overall study: CD4 naive and CD4 memory each took three plates per donor, while CD8 naive took two and CD8 memory one.

The study, taken as a whole, reports: Relative to their counterparts shared across all four donors, non-shared clonotypes exhibited diminished generation probabilities. Some naive CD4 clonotypes, around 4.9%, turned up in common across several donors.

Notes on this clone: Antigen: not known.

Terminally differentiated effector memory CD45RA+ cells were excluded from the naive CD8 cells, which were CD45RO-negative and positively selected for CCR7. The V gene's germline CDR1 is SGHAT and CDR2 FQNNGV. The CDR3 loop spans 16 amino acids. The V and J ends lost 5 bases and 0 bases, in that order; junction bases with no gene match: 4. Sorted subsets were amplified in replicate PCRs using about 200 ng DNA, tens of thousands of T cell genomes. The protocol was immunoSEQ multiplex PCR, while the TCRdb copy is restricted to in-frame clones and leaves out a portion. The sample contains some 630,000 clones, 95% to 97% of which appear only once.

The rearrangement joins TRBV11-2 to TRBJ2-3, with TRBD2 matching 11 bases. The sequence derives from a woman aged 30 to 39 in good health. The sequenced sample was naive CD8+ T cells sorted from blood. The CDR3 sequence is CASSGRTSGSTDTQYF. Written as DNA, the CDR3 is TGTGCCAGCAGCGGGCGGACTAGCGGGAGCACAGATACGCAGTATTTT.